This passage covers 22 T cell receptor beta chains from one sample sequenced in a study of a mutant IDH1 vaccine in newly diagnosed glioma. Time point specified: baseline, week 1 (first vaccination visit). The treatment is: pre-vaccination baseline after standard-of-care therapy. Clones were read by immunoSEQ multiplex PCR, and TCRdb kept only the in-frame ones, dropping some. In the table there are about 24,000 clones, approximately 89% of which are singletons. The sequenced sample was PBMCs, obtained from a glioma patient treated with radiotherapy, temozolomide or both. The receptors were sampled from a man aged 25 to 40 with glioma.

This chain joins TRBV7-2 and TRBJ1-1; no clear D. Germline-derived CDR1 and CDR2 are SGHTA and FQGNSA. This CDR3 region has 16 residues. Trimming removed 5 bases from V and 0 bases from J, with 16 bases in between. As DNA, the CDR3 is TGTGCCAGCAGCGAAAACCCAGTCCAGATGAACACTGAAGCTTTCTTT. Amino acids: CASSENPVQMNTEAFF.

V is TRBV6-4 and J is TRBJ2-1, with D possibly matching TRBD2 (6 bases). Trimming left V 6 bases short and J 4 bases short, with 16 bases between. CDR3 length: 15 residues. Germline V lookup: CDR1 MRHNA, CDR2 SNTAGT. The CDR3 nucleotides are TGTGCCAGCAGCCCTCGGGACTTAGGGTACAATGAGCAGTTCTTC. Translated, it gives CASSPRDLGYNEQFF.

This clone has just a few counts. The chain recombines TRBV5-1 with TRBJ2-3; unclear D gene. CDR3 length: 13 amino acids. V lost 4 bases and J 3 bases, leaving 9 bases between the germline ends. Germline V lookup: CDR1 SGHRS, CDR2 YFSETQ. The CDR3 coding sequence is TGCGCCAGCAGCCCCCTCGTTACAGATACGCAGTATTTT. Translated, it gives CASSPLVTDTQYF.

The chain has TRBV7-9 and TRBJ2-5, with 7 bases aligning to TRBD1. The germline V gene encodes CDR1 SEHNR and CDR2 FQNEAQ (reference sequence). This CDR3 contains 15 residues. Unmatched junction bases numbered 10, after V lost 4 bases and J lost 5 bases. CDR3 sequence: CASSSLGTAMETQYF. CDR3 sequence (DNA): TGTGCCAGCAGCTCCCTGGGGACAGCGATGGAGACCCAGTACTTC.

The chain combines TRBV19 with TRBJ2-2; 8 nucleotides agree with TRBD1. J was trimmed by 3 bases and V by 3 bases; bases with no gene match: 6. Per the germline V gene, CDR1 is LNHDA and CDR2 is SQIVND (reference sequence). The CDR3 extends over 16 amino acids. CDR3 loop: CASSIRGRSDTGELFF. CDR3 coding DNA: TGTGCCAGTAGTATCAGGGGGCGCTCGGACACCGGGGAGCTGTTTTTT.

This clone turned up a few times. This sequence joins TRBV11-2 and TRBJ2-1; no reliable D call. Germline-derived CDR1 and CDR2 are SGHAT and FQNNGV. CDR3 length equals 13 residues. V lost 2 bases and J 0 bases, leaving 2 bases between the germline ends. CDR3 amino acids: CASSLYSYNEQFF. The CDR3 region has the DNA TGTGCCAGCAGCTTATACTCCTACAATGAGCAGTTCTTC.

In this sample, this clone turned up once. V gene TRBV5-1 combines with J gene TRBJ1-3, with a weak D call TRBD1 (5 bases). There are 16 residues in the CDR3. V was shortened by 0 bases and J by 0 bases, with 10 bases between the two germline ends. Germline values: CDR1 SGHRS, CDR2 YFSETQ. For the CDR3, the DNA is TGCGCCAGCAGCTTGGATGGGGGAAACTCTGGAAACACCATATATTTT. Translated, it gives CASSLDGGNSGNTIYF.

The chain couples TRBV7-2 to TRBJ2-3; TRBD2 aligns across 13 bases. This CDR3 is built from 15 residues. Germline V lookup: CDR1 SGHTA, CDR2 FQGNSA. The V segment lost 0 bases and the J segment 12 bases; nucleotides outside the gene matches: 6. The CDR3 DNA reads TGTGCCAGCAGCTTAGCCCAGACTAGCGGGAGGACCCAGTATTTT. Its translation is CASSLAQTSGRTQYF.

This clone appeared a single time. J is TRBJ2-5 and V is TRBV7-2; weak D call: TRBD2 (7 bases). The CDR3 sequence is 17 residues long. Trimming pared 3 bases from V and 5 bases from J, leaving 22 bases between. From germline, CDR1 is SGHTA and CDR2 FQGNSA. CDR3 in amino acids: CASSFTRGALKGETQYF. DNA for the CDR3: TGTGCCAGCAGCTTCACTCGGGGGGCCCTGAAGGGGGAGACCCAGTACTTC.

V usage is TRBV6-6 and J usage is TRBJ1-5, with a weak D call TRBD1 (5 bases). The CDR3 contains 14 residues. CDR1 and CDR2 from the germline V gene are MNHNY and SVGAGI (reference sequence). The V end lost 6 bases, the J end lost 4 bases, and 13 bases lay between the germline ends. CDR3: CASRRGIENQPQHF. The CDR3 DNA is TGTGCCAGCAGGAGGGGAATAGAAAATCAGCCCCAGCATTTT.

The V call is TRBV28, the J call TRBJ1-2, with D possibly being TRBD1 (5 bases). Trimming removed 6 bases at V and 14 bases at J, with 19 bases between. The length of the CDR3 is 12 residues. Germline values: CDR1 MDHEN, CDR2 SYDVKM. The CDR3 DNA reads TGTGCCAGCAGGCCTGGGTGGGACGTTGGGACCTTC. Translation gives CASRPGWDVGTF.

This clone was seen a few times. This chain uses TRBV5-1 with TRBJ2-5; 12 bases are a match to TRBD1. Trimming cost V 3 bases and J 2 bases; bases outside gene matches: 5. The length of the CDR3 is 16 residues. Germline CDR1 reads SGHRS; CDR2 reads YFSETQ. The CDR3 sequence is CASSWGQGAGQETQYF. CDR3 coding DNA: TGCGCCAGCAGCTGGGGACAGGGGGCAGGGCAAGAGACCCAGTACTTC. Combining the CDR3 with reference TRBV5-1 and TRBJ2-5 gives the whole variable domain KAGVTQTPRYLIKTRGQQVTLSCSPISGHRSVSWYQQTPGQGLQFLFEYFSETQRNKGNFPGRFSGRQFSNSRSEMNVSTLELGDSALYLCASSWGQGAGQETQYFGPGTRLLVL.

The DNA for the CDR3 is TGTGCCAGCAGCCGACAGGGGACTAGCGGGAGGGCTTTCCAAGAGACCCAGTACTTC. Residues: CASSRQGTSGRAFQETQYF. The chain has TRBV7-9 and TRBJ2-5; 16 bases map to TRBD2. V was pared by 5 bases and J by 1 base, with 10 bases of the junction left unmatched. This CDR3 is built from 19 residues. Germline-derived CDR1 and CDR2 are SEHNR and FQNEAQ (reference sequence).

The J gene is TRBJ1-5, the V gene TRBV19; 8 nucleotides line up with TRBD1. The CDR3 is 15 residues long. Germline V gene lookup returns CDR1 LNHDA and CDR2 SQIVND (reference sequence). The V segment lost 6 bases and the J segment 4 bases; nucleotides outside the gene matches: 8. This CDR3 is CASRPGQGQNQPQHF. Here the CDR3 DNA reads TGTGCCAGTAGACCCGGACAGGGCCAGAATCAGCCCCAGCATTTT.

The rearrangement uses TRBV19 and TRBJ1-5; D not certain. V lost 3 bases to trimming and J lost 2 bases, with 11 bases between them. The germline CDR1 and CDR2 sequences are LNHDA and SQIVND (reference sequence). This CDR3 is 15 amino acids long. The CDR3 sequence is CASSIPSGGNQPQHF. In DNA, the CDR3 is TGTGCCAGTAGTATTCCGTCCGGAGGCAATCAGCCCCAGCATTTT.

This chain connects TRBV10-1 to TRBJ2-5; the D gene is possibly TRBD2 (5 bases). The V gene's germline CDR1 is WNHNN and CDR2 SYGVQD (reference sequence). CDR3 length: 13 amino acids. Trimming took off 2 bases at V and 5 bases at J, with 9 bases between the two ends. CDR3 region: CASSEAGRETQYF. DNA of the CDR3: TGCGCCAGCAGTGAGGCGGGTCGGGAGACCCAGTACTTC.

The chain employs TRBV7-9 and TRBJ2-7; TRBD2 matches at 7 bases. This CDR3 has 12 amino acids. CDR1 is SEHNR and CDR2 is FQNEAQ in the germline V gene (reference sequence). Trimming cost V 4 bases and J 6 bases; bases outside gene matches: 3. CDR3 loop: CASSSTSSEQYF. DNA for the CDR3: TGTGCCAGCAGCTCGACTAGCTCCGAGCAGTACTTC.

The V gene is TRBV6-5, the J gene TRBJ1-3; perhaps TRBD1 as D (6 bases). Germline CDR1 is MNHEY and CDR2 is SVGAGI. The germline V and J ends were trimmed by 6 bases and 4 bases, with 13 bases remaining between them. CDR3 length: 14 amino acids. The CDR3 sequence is CASSPWDMGNTIYF. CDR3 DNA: TGTGCCAGCAGCCCATGGGACATGGGAAACACCATATATTTT.

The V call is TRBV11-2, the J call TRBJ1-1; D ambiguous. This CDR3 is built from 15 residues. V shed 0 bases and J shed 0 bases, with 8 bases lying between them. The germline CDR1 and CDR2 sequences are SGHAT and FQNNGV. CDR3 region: CASSLDPRMNTEAFF. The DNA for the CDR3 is TGTGCCAGCAGCTTAGATCCCCGGATGAACACTGAAGCTTTCTTT.

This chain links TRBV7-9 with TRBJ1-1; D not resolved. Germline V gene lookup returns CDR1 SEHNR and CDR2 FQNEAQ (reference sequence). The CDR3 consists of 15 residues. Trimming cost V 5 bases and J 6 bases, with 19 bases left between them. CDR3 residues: CASSPRTIGAAEAFF. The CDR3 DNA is TGTGCCAGCAGCCCCCGGACGATCGGTGCGGCTGAAGCTTTCTTT.

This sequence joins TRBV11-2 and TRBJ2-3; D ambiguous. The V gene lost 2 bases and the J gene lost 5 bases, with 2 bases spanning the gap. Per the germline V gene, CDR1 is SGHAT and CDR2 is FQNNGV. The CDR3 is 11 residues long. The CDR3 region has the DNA TGTGCCAGCAGCTTAATAGATACGCAGTATTTT. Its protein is CASSLIDTQYF.

The CDR3 DNA sequence: TGTGCCAGCAGTCGGGACTCCTACAATGAGCAGTTCTTC. Amino acid sequence: CASSRDSYNEQFF. This chain uses TRBV7-9 with TRBJ2-1; possible D gene TRBD2, 5 bases. Trimming took off 6 bases at V and 0 bases at J, with 6 bases between the two ends. Per germline, CDR1 SEHNR and CDR2 FQNEAQ (reference sequence). CDR3 length equals 13 residues. Using reference TRBV7-9 and TRBJ2-1 for the parts outside the CDR3, the full variable domain is DTGVSQNPRHKITKRGQNVTFRCDPISEHNRLYWYRQTLGQGPEFLTYFQNEAQLEKSRLLSDRFSAERPKGSFSTLEIQRTEQGDSAMYLCASSRDSYNEQFFGPGTRLTVL.